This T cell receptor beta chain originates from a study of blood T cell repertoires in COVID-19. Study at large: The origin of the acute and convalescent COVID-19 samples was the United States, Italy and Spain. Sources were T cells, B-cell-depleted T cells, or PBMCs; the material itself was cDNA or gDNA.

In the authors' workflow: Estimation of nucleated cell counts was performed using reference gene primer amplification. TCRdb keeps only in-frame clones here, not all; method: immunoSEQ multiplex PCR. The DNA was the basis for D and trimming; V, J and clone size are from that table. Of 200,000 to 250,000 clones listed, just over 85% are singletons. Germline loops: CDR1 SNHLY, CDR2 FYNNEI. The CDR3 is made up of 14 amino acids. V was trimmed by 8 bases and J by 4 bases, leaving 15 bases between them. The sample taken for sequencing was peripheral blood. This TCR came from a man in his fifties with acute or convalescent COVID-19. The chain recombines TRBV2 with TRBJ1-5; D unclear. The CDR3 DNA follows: TGTGCCAGCGGAGAGGACTTCGGGAATCAGCCCCAGCATTTT. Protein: CASGEDFGNQPQHF. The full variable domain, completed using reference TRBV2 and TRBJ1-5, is EPEVTQTPSHQVTQMGQEVILRCVPISNHLYFYWYRQILGQKVEFLVSFYNNEISEKSEIFDDQFSVERPDGSNFTLKIRSTKLEDSAMYFCASGEDFGNQPQHFGDGTRLSIL.